The TCR beta chain under discussion was sequenced for a study of identical twins. The study's findings and limits: Zero-insertion analyses were open to partial confounding by invariant MAIT and iNKT cells. Twins showed weaker excess sharing in their beta out-of-frame sequences. The same donors were not followed; conclusions instead depended on cross-sectional statistical analysis.

Germline lookup yields CDR1 ENHRY and CDR2 SYGVKD. This CDR3 spans 14 amino acids. Via MiXCR, TCRdb re-called the 5' RACE reads, giving one row per CDR3 protein. The sample records some 570,000 distinct CDR3 sequences, 20% to 25% being singletons. With regard to this clonotype: The antigen is not known. The junction shows a germline mismatch at one end, possibly a read error.

These data are also associated with another study on yellow fever vaccine responses in identical twins. That investigation notes: Vaccine T cell responses of twins reportedly seemed partly convergent and partly personalized.

Sequencing was carried out using CD4+ T cells sorted from blood. This clonotype was sampled from a woman under 30 in good health. V is TRBV10-3 and J is TRBJ2-7; a possible D gene is TRBD2 (5 bases). The CDR3 DNA is TGTGCCATCAGTGAATTGGAGGACTCCTACGAGCAGCACTTC. It yields the protein CAISELEDSYEQHF.